The clone carrying this TCR beta chain was recorded at least ten times. Antigen: not known. TCRdb ran MiXCR on the reads and lists one entry per CDR3 protein. The sample holds 400,000 or so distinct CDR3 sequences, about a sixth seen once. The entry originates in a study of T cell repertoires in cytomegalovirus infection. Study in general: CMV infection together with matching HLA type was indicated by public TCR beta signatures.

Study-wide points: HLA-C-restricted TCR beta clonotypes specific for CMV led the ex vivo response.

The CDR3 is made up of 15 amino acids. The trim removed 6 bases at V and 4 bases at J, leaving 10 bases unmatched. The sequence was collected from a human donor in good health (CMV status not recorded). Some clones in this sample may be carry-over from other donors' samples. The sample comprised PBMCs. The gene calls are TRBV12-3 or TRBV12-4 and TRBJ2-7; 9 bases line up with TRBD2. The CDR3: CASRRSGTSRYEQYF. In DNA form, the CDR3 reads TGTGCCAGCAGGCGAAGCGGGACTAGCCGGTACGAGCAGTACTTC.